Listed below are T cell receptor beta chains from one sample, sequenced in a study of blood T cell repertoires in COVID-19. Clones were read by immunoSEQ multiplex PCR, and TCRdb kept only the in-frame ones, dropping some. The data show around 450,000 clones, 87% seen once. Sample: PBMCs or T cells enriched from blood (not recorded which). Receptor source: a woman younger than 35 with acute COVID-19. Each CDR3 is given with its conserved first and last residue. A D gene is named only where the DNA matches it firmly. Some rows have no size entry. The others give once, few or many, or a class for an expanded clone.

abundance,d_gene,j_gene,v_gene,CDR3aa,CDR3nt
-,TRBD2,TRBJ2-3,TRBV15,CATSHNSGGDPDTQYF,TGTGCCACCAGCCACAATAGCGGGGGCGATCCAGATACGCAGTATTTT
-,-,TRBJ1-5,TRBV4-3,CASSPAWDTYQPQHF,TGCGCCAGCAGCCCCGCCTGGGACACATATCAGCCCCAGCATTTT
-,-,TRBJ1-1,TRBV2,CASSEGMEVAAFF,TGTGCCAGCAGTGAAGGAATGGAGGTCGCAGCTTTCTTT
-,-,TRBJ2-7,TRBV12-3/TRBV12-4,CASSLVPQGEQYF,TGTGCCAGCAGTTTAGTTCCCCAGGGCGAGCAGTACTTC
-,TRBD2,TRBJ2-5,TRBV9,CASSVGGGDQETQYF,TGTGCCAGCAGCGTAGGGGGAGGGGACCAAGAGACCCAGTACTTC
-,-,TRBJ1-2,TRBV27,CASSLNSLNYGYTF,TGTGCCAGCAGTTTAAACAGCCTCAACTATGGCTACACCTTC
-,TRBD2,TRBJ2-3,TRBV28,CASTLQVSGRGEDTQYF,TGTGCCAGCACTCTACAGGTTAGCGGGAGGGGAGAAGATACGCAGTATTTT
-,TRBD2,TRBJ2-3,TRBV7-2,CASSTLAGVADTQYF,TGTGCCAGCAGCACACTAGCGGGAGTAGCAGATACGCAGTATTTT
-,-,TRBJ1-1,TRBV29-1,CSVEIGVF,TGCAGCGTTGAAATAGGGGTATTT
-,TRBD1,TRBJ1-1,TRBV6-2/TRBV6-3,CASSRYDRGATEAFF,TGTGCCAGCAGCCGGTACGACAGGGGCGCCACTGAAGCTTTCTTT
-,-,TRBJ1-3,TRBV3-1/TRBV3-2,CASSPRGIASDTIYF,TGTGCCAGCAGCCCTCGGGGGATAGCCTCAGACACCATATATTTT
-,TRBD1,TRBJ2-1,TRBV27,CASSSQGDGEQFF,TGTGCCAGCAGTTCTCAGGGGGATGGTGAGCAGTTCTTC
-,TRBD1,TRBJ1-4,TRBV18,CASAPGQGTEKLFF,TGTGCCAGCGCCCCGGGACAGGGGACTGAAAAACTGTTTTTT
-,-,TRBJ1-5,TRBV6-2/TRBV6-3,CASSGRRQDNQPQHF,TGTGCCAGCAGCGGGAGACGACAGGACAATCAGCCCCAGCATTTT
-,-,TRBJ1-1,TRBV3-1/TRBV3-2,CASSRTTGGGRGEAFF,TGTGCCAGCAGCCGTACGACAGGCGGGGGGCGCGGTGAAGCTTTCTTT
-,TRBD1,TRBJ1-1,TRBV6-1,CASSGRSDRGVTEAFF,TGTGCCAGCAGTGGCCGTTCTGACAGGGGCGTCACTGAAGCTTTCTTT
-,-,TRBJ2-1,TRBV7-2,CASSLGQGYHNEQFF,TGTGCCAGCAGCTTAGGGCAGGGGTACCACAATGAGCAGTTCTTC
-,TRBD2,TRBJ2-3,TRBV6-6,CASSYSSAGGTDTQYF,TGTGCCAGCAGTTACTCGTCTGCGGGGGGCACAGATACGCAGTATTTT
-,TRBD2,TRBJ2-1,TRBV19,CASSIELAVAAAYNEQFF,TGTGCCAGTAGTATAGAACTAGCGGTTGCAGCCGCCTACAATGAGCAGTTCTTC
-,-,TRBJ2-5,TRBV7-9,CASSVGTVGQETQYF,TGTGCCAGCAGCGTCGGGACTGTAGGCCAAGAGACCCAGTACTTC
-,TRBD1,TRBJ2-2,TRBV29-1,CSVKDRGDANTGELFF,TGCAGCGTTAAGGACAGGGGCGACGCGAACACCGGGGAGCTGTTTTTT
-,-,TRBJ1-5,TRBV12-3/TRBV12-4,CASLRGRNQPQHF,TGTGCCAGCCTCCGGGGGAGAAATCAGCCCCAGCATTTT
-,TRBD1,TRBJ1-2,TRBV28,CASTNRGPDGYTF,TGTGCCAGCACCAATAGGGGGCCGGATGGCTACACCTTC
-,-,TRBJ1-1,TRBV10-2,CASRADRLNTEAFF,TGCGCCAGCAGAGCCGACAGGCTGAACACTGAAGCTTTCTTT
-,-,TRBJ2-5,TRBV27,CASSFNFAQGSLGHQETQYF,TGTGCCAGCAGTTTTAACTTTGCCCAGGGGTCCTTAGGGCACCAAGAGACCCAGTACTTC
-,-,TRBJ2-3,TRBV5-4,CASSSFRGPSTDTQYF,TGTGCCAGCAGCTCTTTCAGGGGCCCCAGCACAGATACGCAGTATTTT
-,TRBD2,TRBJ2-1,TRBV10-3,CAISTGTSPYNEQFF,TGTGCCATCAGCACCGGGACTAGCCCATACAATGAGCAGTTCTTC
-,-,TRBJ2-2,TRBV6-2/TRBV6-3,CASSYRRFELFF,TGTGCCAGCAGTTATCGGCGGTTTGAGCTGTTTTTT
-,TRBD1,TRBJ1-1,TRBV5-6,CASSLTGTVNTEAFF,TGTGCCAGCAGCTTGACCGGGACAGTGAACACTGAAGCTTTCTTT
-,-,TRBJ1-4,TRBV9,CASSAGQSNEKLFF,TGTGCCAGCAGCGCCGGACAGAGTAATGAAAAACTGTTTTTT
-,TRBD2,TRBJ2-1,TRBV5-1,CASTLSLAGANEQFF,TGCGCCAGCACCCTCTCCCTAGCGGGGGCTAATGAGCAGTTCTTC
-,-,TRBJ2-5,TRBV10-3,CAISESPQETQYF,TGTGCCATCAGTGAGAGCCCCCAAGAGACCCAGTACTTC
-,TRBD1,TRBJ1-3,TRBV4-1,CASSGTGNIGNTIYF,TGCGCCAGCAGCGGGACAGGGAATATCGGAAACACCATATATTTT
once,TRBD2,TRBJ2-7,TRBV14,CASSPPPSGRGLVEQYF,TGTGCCAGCAGCCCTCCGCCTAGCGGGAGGGGATTGGTCGAGCAGTACTTC
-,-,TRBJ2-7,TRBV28,CASSPPSGEQYF,TGTGCCAGCAGTCCCCCCTCGGGGGAGCAGTACTTC
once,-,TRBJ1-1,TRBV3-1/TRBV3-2,CASSRSMNTEAFF,TGTGCCAGCAGCCGCAGTATGAACACTGAAGCTTTCTTT
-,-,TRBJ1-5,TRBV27,CASSLFSGDKTQHF,TGTGCCAGCAGTTTATTTTCAGGGGACAAGACCCAGCATTTT
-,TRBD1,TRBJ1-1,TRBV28,CASSDRDRAEAFF,TGTGCCAGCAGTGACCGGGACAGGGCCGAAGCTTTCTTT
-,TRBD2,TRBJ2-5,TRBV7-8,CASSSPGTRETQYF,TGTGCCAGCAGCTCACCCGGGACTAGAGAGACCCAGTACTTC
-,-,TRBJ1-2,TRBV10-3,CAISDRETYYGYTF,TGTGCCATCAGTGACCGGGAAACCTACTATGGCTACACCTTC
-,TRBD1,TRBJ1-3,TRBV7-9,CASSTGQGKAGNTIYF,TGTGCCAGCAGCACCGGACAGGGTAAAGCTGGAAACACCATATATTTT
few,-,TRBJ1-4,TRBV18,CASSPPTGGNEKLFF,TGTGCCAGCTCACCCCCGACGGGGGGAAATGAAAAACTGTTTTTT
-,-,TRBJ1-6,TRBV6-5,CASSRGSPPLHF,TGTGCCAGCAGCCGCGGGAGCCCCCCCCTCCACTTT
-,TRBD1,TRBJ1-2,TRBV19,CASSMWGQGQGLTNYGYTF,TGTGCCAGTAGTATGTGGGGCCAGGGACAGGGGCTTACTAACTATGGCTACACCTTC
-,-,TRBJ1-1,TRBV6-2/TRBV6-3,CASSYRPTEAFF,TGTGCCAGCAGTTACCGTCCGACTGAAGCTTTCTTT
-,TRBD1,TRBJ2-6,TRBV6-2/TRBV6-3,CASSLQGAGANVLTF,TGTGCCAGCAGCCTACAGGGGGCTGGGGCCAACGTCCTGACTTTC
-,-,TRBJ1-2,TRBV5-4,CASSLVQGSGGYTF,TGTGCCAGCAGCTTGGTTCAGGGCTCTGGTGGCTACACCTTC
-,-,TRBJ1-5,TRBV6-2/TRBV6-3,CASSYGRVRQPQHF,TGTGCCAGCAGTTACGGCAGGGTCCGTCAGCCCCAGCATTTT
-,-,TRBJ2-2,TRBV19,CASNLGANTGELFF,TGTGCCAGTAATTTGGGCGCGAACACCGGGGAGCTGTTTTTT
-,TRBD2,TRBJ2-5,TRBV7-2,CASSLARWREGQETQYF,TGTGCCAGCAGCTTAGCGCGGTGGCGGGAGGGCCAAGAGACCCAGTACTTC
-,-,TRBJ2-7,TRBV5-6,CASSLDALSYEQYF,TGTGCCAGCAGCTTGGACGCACTCTCCTACGAGCAGTACTTC
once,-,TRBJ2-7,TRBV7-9,CASSLRPYEQYF,TGTGCCAGCAGCCTCCGTCCCTACGAGCAGTACTTC
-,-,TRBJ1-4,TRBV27,CASSSGNLGKLFF,TGTGCCAGCAGTTCCGGGAATCTGGGAAAACTGTTTTTT